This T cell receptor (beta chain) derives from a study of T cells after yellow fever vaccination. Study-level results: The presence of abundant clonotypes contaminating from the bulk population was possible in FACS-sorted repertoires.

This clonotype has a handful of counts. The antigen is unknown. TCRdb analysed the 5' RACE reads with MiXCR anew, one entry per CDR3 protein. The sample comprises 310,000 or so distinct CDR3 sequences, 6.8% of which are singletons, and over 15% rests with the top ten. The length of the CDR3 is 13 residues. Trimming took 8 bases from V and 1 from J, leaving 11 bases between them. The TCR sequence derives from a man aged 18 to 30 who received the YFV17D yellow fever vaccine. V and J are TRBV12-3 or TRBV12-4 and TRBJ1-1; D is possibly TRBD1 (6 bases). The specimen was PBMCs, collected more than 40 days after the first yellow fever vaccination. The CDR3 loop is CASGQGPNTEAFF. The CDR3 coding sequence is TGTGCCAGCGGCCAGGGGCCGAACACTGAAGCTTTCTTT.